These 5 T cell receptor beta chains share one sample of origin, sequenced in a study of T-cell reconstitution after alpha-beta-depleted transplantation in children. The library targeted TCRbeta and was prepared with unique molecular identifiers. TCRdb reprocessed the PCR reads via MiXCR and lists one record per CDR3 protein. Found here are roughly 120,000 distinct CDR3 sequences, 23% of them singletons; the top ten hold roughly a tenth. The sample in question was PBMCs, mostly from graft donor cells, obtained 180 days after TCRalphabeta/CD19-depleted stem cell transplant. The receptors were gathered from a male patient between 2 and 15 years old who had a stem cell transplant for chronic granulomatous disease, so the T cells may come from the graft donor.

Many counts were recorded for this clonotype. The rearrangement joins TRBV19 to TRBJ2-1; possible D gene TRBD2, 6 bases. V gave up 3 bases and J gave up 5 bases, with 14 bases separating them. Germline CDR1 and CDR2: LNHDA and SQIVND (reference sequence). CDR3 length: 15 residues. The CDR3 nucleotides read TGTGCCAGTAGTATCCCGAGCGGGCGTAACAATGAGCAGTTCTTC. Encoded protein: CASSIPSGRNNEQFF. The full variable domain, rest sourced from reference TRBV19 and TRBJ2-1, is DGGITQSPKYLFRKEGQNVTLSCEQNLNHDAMYWYRQDPGQGLRLIYYSQIVNDFQKGDIAEGYSVSREKKESFPLTVTSAQKNPTAFYLCASSIPSGRNNEQFFGPGTRLTVL.

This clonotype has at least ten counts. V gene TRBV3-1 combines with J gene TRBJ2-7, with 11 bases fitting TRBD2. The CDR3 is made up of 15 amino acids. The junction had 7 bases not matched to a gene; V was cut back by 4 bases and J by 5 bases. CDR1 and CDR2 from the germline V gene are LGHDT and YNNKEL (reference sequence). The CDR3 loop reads CASSPQLAGVHEQYF. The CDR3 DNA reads TGTGCCAGCAGCCCGCAACTAGCGGGAGTTCACGAGCAGTACTTC.

The CDR3, as DNA: TGTGCCATCAAGAGGACAGGGCCCACTGAAGCTTTCTTT. The encoded protein is CAIKRTGPTEAFF. This chain joins TRBV10-3 and TRBJ1-1; 8 bases agree with TRBD1. V shed 7 bases and J 4 bases; nucleotides not matched to a gene: 5. CDR1 is ENHRY and CDR2 is SYGVKD in the germline V gene. The CDR3 loop spans 13 amino acids.

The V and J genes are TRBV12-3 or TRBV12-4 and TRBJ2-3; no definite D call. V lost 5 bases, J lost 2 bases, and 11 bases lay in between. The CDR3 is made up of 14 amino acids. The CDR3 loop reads CASSPQVNTDTQYF. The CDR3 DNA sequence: TGTGCCAGCAGTCCCCAGGTCAACACAGATACGCAGTATTTT.

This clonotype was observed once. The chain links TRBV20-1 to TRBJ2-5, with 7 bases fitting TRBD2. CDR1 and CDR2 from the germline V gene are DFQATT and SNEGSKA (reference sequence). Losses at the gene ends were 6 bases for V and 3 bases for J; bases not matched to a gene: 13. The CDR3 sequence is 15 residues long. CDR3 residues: CSALRGERAEETQYF. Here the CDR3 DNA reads TGCAGTGCCCTACGGGGGGAGAGGGCTGAAGAGACCCAGTACTTC.